Listed below are T cell receptor beta chains from one sample, sequenced in a study of OX40 agonist ivuxolimab in advanced cancers. Profiling relied on immunoSEQ multiplex PCR, and the TCRdb table lists in-frame clones only, not all of them. The table includes around 60,000 clones, about nine tenths detected once. Sequencing used CD4+ or CD8+ T cells sorted from blood, obtained in a trial of the OX40 agonist ivuxolimab. Receptors were obtained from an adult with an advanced solid tumor such as melanoma, head and neck, liver or kidney cancer. The CDR3 runs from the conserved cysteine through the conserved F or W. Fields, in order: clone size, V gene, J gene, CDR3 length, D gene, CDR3 DNA, CDR3 protein. D genes are given only for firm matches. Only part of the rows carry a size: once, few, many, or a class if the clone is expanded.

>-|TRBV5-5|TRBJ1-2|15|-
TGTGCCAGCAGCTTTGGAGGGCCAGAACCGTATGGCTACACCTTC
CASSFGGPEPYGYTF
>-|TRBV9|TRBJ2-2|14|-
TGTGCCAGCAGCGTTGATCGATTATCCGGGGAGCTGTTTTTT
CASSVDRLSGELFF
>-|TRBV28|TRBJ2-7|14|-
TGTGCCAGCAGACGCGAAGGGGCTTCCTACGAGCAGTACTTC
CASRREGASYEQYF
>-|TRBV6-5|TRBJ2-7|13|-
TGTGCCAGCAGTTACGTCCAGAGATACGAGCAGTACTTC
CASSYVQRYEQYF
>-|TRBV7-9|TRBJ2-2|12|-
TGTGCCAGCAGCCTGGGTATGATGGAGCTGTTTTTT
CASSLGMMELFF
>-|TRBV27|TRBJ1-1|16|TRBD1
TGTGCCAGCAGTTTTCGCCCGGGACAGGGGAAGATTGAAGCTTTCTTT
CASSFRPGQGKIEAFF
>-|TRBV14|TRBJ1-2|13|-
TGTGCCAGCAGCCCCGGCGGGAACTATGGCTACACCTTC
CASSPGGNYGYTF
>-|TRBV2|TRBJ2-1|15|TRBD2
TGTGCCAGCAGTAGGACTAGCGGGAGGGACAATGAGCAGTTCTTC
CASSRTSGRDNEQFF
>-|TRBV6-5|TRBJ2-5|14|TRBD2
TGTGCCAGCAGTTACTCGAAAGCTAGCGGGGAGCAGTACTTC
CASSYSKASGEQYF
>-|TRBV7-9|TRBJ2-7|13|-
TGTGCCAGCAGCCCCCCGGGACTGGCCGAGCAGTACTTC
CASSPPGLAEQYF
>-|TRBV5-1|TRBJ2-7|14|-
TGCGCCAGCAGCTTGCGCGCAGGGGGAGGCGAGCAGTACTTC
CASSLRAGGGEQYF
>-|TRBV11-2|TRBJ2-5|11|TRBD1
TGTGCCAGCAGCTTCCGGGACAGGGAGTACTTC
CASSFRDREYF
>-|TRBV30|TRBJ1-2|13|-
TGTGCCTGGAGTCCGGGAGACCCCCATGGCTACACCTTC
CAWSPGDPHGYTF
>-|TRBV6-1|TRBJ2-7|13|-
TGTGCCAGCAGCACCGGGAACCCCTACGAGCAGTACTTC
CASSTGNPYEQYF
>-|TRBV18|TRBJ2-1|15|-
TGTGCCAGCTCACTGAGGGACGGAAAGTACAATGAGCAGTTCTTC
CASSLRDGKYNEQFF
>-|TRBV19|TRBJ2-7|13|-
TGTGCCAGCTCCACAGGGCTAGGGTACGAGCAGTACTTC
CASSTGLGYEQYF
>-|TRBV6-5|TRBJ2-7|15|-
TGTGCCAGCAGTATCGGACGGAATCCCTACTACGAGCAGTACTTC
CASSIGRNPYYEQYF
>-|TRBV7-3|TRBJ2-1|13|-
TGTGCCAGCAGCCCCCCAGGAGCGAATGAGCAGTTCTTC
CASSPPGANEQFF
>-|TRBV7-9|TRBJ2-1|15|-
TGTGCCAGCAGCTTAGGGGGGCTCGGATACAATGAGCAGTTCTTC
CASSLGGLGYNEQFF
>-|TRBV9|TRBJ2-7|14|-
TGTGCCAGCAGCCTCCTTGGGGCGTCCTACGAGCAGTACTTC
CASSLLGASYEQYF
>-|TRBV2|TRBJ2-7|13|TRBD1
TGTGCCAGCAGAGGGACAGGGGGCGGCGAGCAGTACTTC
CASRGTGGGEQYF
>-|TRBV4-1|TRBJ2-7|15|-
TGCGCCAGCAGCCAAGTGACGGGAGCTCACTACGAGCAGTACTTC
CASSQVTGAHYEQYF
>-|TRBV28|TRBJ1-5|19|TRBD1
TGTGCCAGCAGTTTAGTTGGGACAGACGATTTATATAGCAATCAGCCCCAGCATTTT
CASSLVGTDDLYSNQPQHF
>-|TRBV15|TRBJ2-1|15|-
TGTGCCGTAGGGGGGCTAGCGGCAACCTACAATGAGCAGTTCTTC
CAVGGLAATYNEQFF
>once|TRBV7-9|TRBJ2-7|16|-
TGTGCCAGCAGCTGGACCGGACAGTCAAGCGCCTACGAGCAGTACTTC
CASSWTGQSSAYEQYF
>-|TRBV4-2|TRBJ2-5|16|-
TGTGCCAGCAGCCAAGATCGGGCGGCCAGGACAGAGACCCAGTACTTC
CASSQDRAARTETQYF
>-|TRBV28|TRBJ2-3|11|-
TGTGCCAGCAGTGCCACAGATACGCAGTATTTT
CASSATDTQYF
>-|TRBV11-2|TRBJ2-7|13|-
TGTGCCAGCAGCCCACGACAGGCCTACGAGCAGTACTTC
CASSPRQAYEQYF
>-|TRBV19|TRBJ2-1|15|-
TGTGCCAGTAGCCCTACGGGGGGCCCCTACAATGAGCAGTTCTTC
CASSPTGGPYNEQFF
>-|TRBV7-9|TRBJ2-3|17|TRBD2
TGTGCCAGCAGCCAATACGGAAAGTTAGCGGGAACAGATACGCAGTATTTT
CASSQYGKLAGTDTQYF
>-|TRBV10-3|TRBJ2-2|13|-
TGTGCCGTCCGGGAGAGGGACACCGGGGAGCTGTTTTTT
CAVRERDTGELFF
>-|TRBV27|TRBJ2-7|13|-
TGTGCCAGCAGTTTAGCCGGGAGCTACGAGCAGTACTTC
CASSLAGSYEQYF